This entry concerns a single T cell receptor (beta chain). Germline-derived CDR1 and CDR2 are KGHSH and LQKENI. With V trimmed by 4 bases and J by 2 bases, 7 bases remained unmatched. CDR3 length: 15 residues. Here immunoSEQ multiplex PCR was the method, and the copy in TCRdb shows in-frame clones only, minus some. The sample holds about 260,000 clones, about 87% seen once. These data belong to a study of blood T cell repertoires in COVID-19. The TCR comes from a woman aged 55-75 years with COVID-19, enrolled during active disease. The specimen sequenced was peripheral blood. The chain links TRBV18 to TRBJ2-5; TRBD1 agrees at 7 bases. CDR3 amino acids: CASSREQGLQETQYF. The CDR3 region has the DNA TGTGCCAGCTCACGTGAACAGGGGCTTCAAGAGACCCAGTACTTC.